This T cell receptor beta chain was found in a study of CD8 T cells in Susac syndrome. After extraction with the RNeasy kit, roughly 0.5 to 1 ug of the RNA was reverse transcribed using random hexamers. With immunoSEQ multiplex PCR, TCR beta CDR3 was amplified across 54 Vbeta and 13 Jbeta. In TCRdb, the immunoSEQ multiplex PCR reads were re-called with MiXCR into one record per CDR3 protein. The sample lists approximately 230,000 distinct CDR3 sequences, just over 90% occurring once. Trimming took off 4 bases at V and 0 bases at J, with 13 bases between the two ends. The CDR3 is 16 residues long. Germline CDR1 is LGHDT and CDR2 is YNNKEL (reference sequence).

Sequencing was done on a sample of CD4+ T cells from PBMCs. V gene TRBV3-1 combines with J gene TRBJ2-4, with D perhaps TRBD2 (5 bases). This TCR was sampled from a human donor with multiple sclerosis. In DNA form, the CDR3 reads TGTGCCAGCAGCCCCCTTGGACTCCTAGCCAAAAACATTCAGTACTTC. Its translation is CASSPLGLLAKNIQYF. Drawing the rest from reference TRBV3-1 and TRBJ2-4, the complete variable domain is DTAVSQTPKYLVTQMGNDKSIKCEQNLGHDTMYWYKQDSKKFLKIMFSYNNKELIINETVPNRFSPKSPDKAHLNLHINSLELGDSAVYFCASSPLGLLAKNIQYFGAGTRLSVL.